The next 16 T cell receptor beta chains were all read from a single sample in a study of shared clonotypes between healthy human individuals. The protocol was immunoSEQ multiplex PCR, while the TCRdb copy is restricted to in-frame clones and leaves out a portion. Of approximately 980,000 clones in the sample, around three quarters were seen once. Sample: memory CD4+ T cells sorted from blood. Sample subset: CD45RA-negative fraction. These receptors were obtained from a man younger than 30 in good health.

The V and J genes are TRBV5-1 and TRBJ2-7; TRBD2 matches 10 bases. After removal of 4 bases from V and 0 bases from J, the junction contained 4 bases not matched to a gene. The CDR3 covers 15 residues. The germline CDR1 and CDR2 sequences are SGHRS and YFSETQ. This chain's CDR3 is CASSTGLALSYEQYF. In nucleotides, the CDR3 is TGCGCCAGCAGCACGGGACTAGCGCTCTCCTACGAGCAGTACTTC.

The rearrangement uses TRBV6-5 and TRBJ2-3; 9 bases are a match to TRBD1. The CDR3 is made up of 16 amino acids. Germline CDR1 is MNHEY and CDR2 is SVGAGI. Trimming cost V 2 bases and J 4 bases; bases outside gene matches: 7. For the CDR3, the DNA is TGTGCCAGCAGTTACACCGGGGACAGGGTCGCAGATACGCAGTATTTT. It yields the protein CASSYTGDRVADTQYF.

This chain links TRBV7-2 with TRBJ2-5; D not resolved. Trimming removed 1 base from V and 1 base from J, with 10 bases in between. Germline V gene data show CDR1 as SGHTA and CDR2 as FQGNSA. This CDR3 is built from 15 residues. CDR3 coding DNA: TGTGCCAGCAGCTTAGGGGCAGGCCGCCAAGAGACCCAGTACTTC. This gives the protein CASSLGAGRQETQYF.

The chain recombines TRBV6-5 with TRBJ2-7; perhaps TRBD2 as D (8 bases). The V gene's germline CDR1 is MNHEY and CDR2 SVGAGI. This CDR3 region has 15 residues. With 2 bases removed from V and 7 bases from J, the gap between germline ends came to 18 bases. CDR3 in DNA: TGTGCCAGCAGTTACGCGGGACTAGGGGGCGGGGAGCAGTACTTC. Its protein product is CASSYAGLGGGEQYF.

V usage is TRBV15 and J usage is TRBJ2-1; 8 bases agree with TRBD2. The CDR3 is made up of 16 amino acids. Germline V lookup: CDR1 LNHNV, CDR2 YYDKDF (reference sequence). V lost 3 bases to trimming and J lost 0 bases; unmatched junction nucleotides: 4. This CDR3 reads CATSSVSGSSYNEQFF. The CDR3 bases are TGTGCCACCAGCAGTGTGAGCGGGAGCTCCTACAATGAGCAGTTCTTC.

The chain uses TRBV11-2 and TRBJ1-5; possible D gene TRBD1, 6 bases. The length of the CDR3 is 13 residues. CDR1 SGHAT and CDR2 FQNNGV come from the germline V gene. V lost 2 bases, J lost 9 bases, and 11 bases lay in between. CDR3 region: CASSLNRVSPQHF. In DNA form, the CDR3 reads TGTGCCAGCAGCTTAAACAGGGTGTCGCCCCAGCATTTT. Supplemented by reference TRBV11-2 and TRBJ1-5, the full variable domain reads EAGVAQSPRYKIIEKRQSVAFWCNPISGHATLYWYQQILGQGPKLLIQFQNNGVVDDSQLPKDRFSAERLKGVDSTLKIQPAKLEDSAVYLCASSLNRVSPQHFGDGTRLSIL.

Here the CDR3 reads CASSWSFEQGSNYGYTF. CDR3 bases: TGCGCCAGCAGCTGGTCATTTGAACAGGGGTCTAACTATGGCTACACCTTC. This rearrangement joins TRBV5-1 to TRBJ1-2, with TRBD1 identical over 7 bases. This CDR3 is 17 amino acids long. The germline V gene encodes CDR1 SGHRS and CDR2 YFSETQ. V was pared by 3 bases and J by 0 bases, with 11 bases of the junction left unmatched.

The V gene is TRBV10-2, the J gene TRBJ2-3, with a possible D match to TRBD2 (5 bases). Germline loops: CDR1 WSHSY, CDR2 SAAADI. V was shortened by 8 bases and J by 2 bases, with 14 bases between the two germline ends. The CDR3 is 14 residues long. The CDR3 region is CASGKSGFTDTQYF. CDR3 DNA sequence: TGCGCCAGCGGGAAAAGCGGATTCACAGATACGCAGTATTTT.

The rearrangement joins TRBV5-4 to TRBJ2-3, with 10 bases lining up with TRBD2. CDR1 is SGHNT, CDR2 YYREEE, per germline (reference sequence). The CDR3 totals 16 residues. V lost 4 bases and J lost 2; bases outside the gene matches: 7. CDR3 amino acids: CASSMGGLAITDTQYF. As DNA, the CDR3 is TGTGCCAGCAGCATGGGGGGACTAGCGATCACAGATACGCAGTATTTT.

The chain is built from TRBV4-3 and TRBJ2-1; D is uncertain. The ends were cut back, 0 bases at V and 10 bases at J, with 10 bases in the middle. The length of the CDR3 is 13 residues. Germline CDR1 reads LGHNA; CDR2 reads YSLEER. The CDR3 protein is CASSQDTATEQFF. As DNA, the CDR3 is TGCGCCAGCAGCCAAGATACTGCGACAGAGCAGTTCTTC.

The chain is built from TRBV7-2 and TRBJ2-3; no definite D call. This CDR3 contains 15 residues. Trimming removed 4 bases from V and 7 bases from J, with 18 bases in between. Germline assignment: CDR1 SGHTA and CDR2 FQGNSA. The CDR3 reads CASSSRTDDSYTQYF. The CDR3 nucleotides read TGTGCCAGCAGCTCACGGACCGATGATTCTTATACGCAGTATTTT.

This clone appeared a few times. The chain links TRBV6-5 to TRBJ1-1, with D possibly TRBD1 on 5 matching bases. Trimming cost V 0 bases and J 4 bases, with 15 bases left between them. The CDR3 loop spans 16 amino acids. Per germline, CDR1 MNHEY and CDR2 SVGAGI. CDR3 nucleotides: TGTGCCAGCAGTTACTCGATTCCGGGGGGGAGCACTGAAGCTTTCTTT. As protein: CASSYSIPGGSTEAFF.

V usage is TRBV5-5 and J usage is TRBJ2-3; D may be TRBD1 or TRBD2 (5 bases each). Trimming shortened V by 4 bases and J by 1 base, and 16 bases separated the two germline ends. The CDR3 runs 16 residues. From germline, CDR1 is SGHKS and CDR2 YYEKEE (reference sequence). The CDR3 bases are TGTGCCAGCAGCCCCGGGACCGGCGGTGGCACAGATACGCAGTATTTT. It translates to CASSPGTGGGTDTQYF.

In this sample, this clone turned up many times. The J gene is TRBJ1-5, the V gene TRBV18; 9 nucleotides agree with TRBD1. Germline V gives CDR1 KGHSH, CDR2 LQKENI. J was trimmed by 7 bases and V by 9 bases; bases with no gene match: 7. The CDR3 runs to 13 residues. In DNA form, the CDR3 reads TGTGCCAGTACAGGGGGCCTTGGGCAGCCCCAGCATTTT. It codes for CASTGGLGQPQHF.

The J gene is TRBJ1-1, the V gene TRBV6-1; D is uncertain. The CDR3 totals 14 residues. Germline CDR1 MNHNS, CDR2 SASEGT. V lost 1 base and J 3 bases, leaving 9 bases between the germline ends. CDR3 amino acids: CASSEEVNYTEAFF. The DNA of the CDR3 is TGTGCCAGCAGTGAAGAGGTTAATTACACTGAAGCTTTCTTT.

The chain couples TRBV27 to TRBJ1-6, with D perhaps TRBD1 (6 bases). CDR3 length: 15 residues. V was pared by 5 bases and J by 7 bases, with 15 bases between. Germline lookup yields CDR1 MNHEY and CDR2 SMNVEV (reference sequence). CDR3 protein: CASSPQGRRNSPLHF. CDR3 nucleotides: TGTGCCAGCAGTCCACAGGGTAGGAGGAATTCACCCCTCCACTTT.